The clone carrying this T cell receptor beta chain has at least ten counts. Germline V gene sequence: CDR1 SEHNR, CDR2 FQNEAQ (reference sequence). Trimming removed 3 bases at V and 4 bases at J, with 9 bases between. The CDR3 extends over 13 amino acids. The sample comes from a study of T cells in Graves' hyperthyroidism and ophthalmopathy. RNA transcripts served as the template for amplifying TCR beta CDR3 regions. When the TCR CDR3 underwent first-round RT-PCR, the HTBI primer set was used. TCRdb reanalysed the multiplex PCR reads using MiXCR and keeps one entry per CDR3 protein. The repertoire consists of some 620,000 distinct CDR3 sequences, with 15% to 20% occurring once and the leading ten covering around 3.9%.

The sequenced sample consisted of blood. This clonotype was obtained from a woman under 40 with Graves' hyperthyroidism. The chain couples TRBV7-9 to TRBJ1-1; D is unclear. CDR3 sequence (DNA): TGTGCCAGCAGCTTCGACCGGGCCACTGAAGCTTTCTTT. The encoded protein is CASSFDRATEAFF. The whole variable domain, filled in from reference TRBV7-9 and TRBJ1-1, reads DTGVSQNPRHKITKRGQNVTFRCDPISEHNRLYWYRQTLGQGPEFLTYFQNEAQLEKSRLLSDRFSAERPKGSFSTLEIQRTEQGDSAMYLCASSFDRATEAFFGQGTRLTVV.